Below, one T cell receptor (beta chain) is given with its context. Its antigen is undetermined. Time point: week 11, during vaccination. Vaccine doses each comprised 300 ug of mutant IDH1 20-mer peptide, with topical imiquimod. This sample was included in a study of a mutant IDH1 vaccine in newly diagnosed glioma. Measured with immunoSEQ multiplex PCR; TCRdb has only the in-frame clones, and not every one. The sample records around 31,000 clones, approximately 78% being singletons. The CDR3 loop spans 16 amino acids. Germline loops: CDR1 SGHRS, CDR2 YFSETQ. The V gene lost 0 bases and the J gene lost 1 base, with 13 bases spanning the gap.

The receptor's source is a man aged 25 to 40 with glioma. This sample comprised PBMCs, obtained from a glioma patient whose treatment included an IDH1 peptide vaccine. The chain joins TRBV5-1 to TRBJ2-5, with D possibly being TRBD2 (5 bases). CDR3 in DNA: TGCGCCAGCAGCTTGGAACGACGGGAAGTCCAAGAGACCCAGTACTTC. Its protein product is CASSLERREVQETQYF.